The 16 T cell receptor beta chains reported below all come from one sample, sequenced in a study of blood T cell repertoires in COVID-19 (dated by TCRdb to the early 2020s). Library prep was done by the immunoSEQ multiplex PCR assay. In TCRdb, the immuneACCESS table is reduced to in-frame sequences with V and J assigned. These tables do not hold every clone; where another copy was compared, an unresolved V gene accounts for under half, and the others remain unexplained. The sample table contains some 370,000 clones; only one count was recorded for roughly four fifths of them. The biggest ten clones account for less than 6% of the sample. Sequenced input: PBMCs or T cells enriched from blood (not recorded which). The receptors were gathered from a woman in her 50s who had recovered from COVID-19.

The rearrangement uses TRBV6-1 and TRBJ2-3; 9 bases are a match to TRBD2. CDR1 MNHNS and CDR2 SASEGT come from the germline V gene. V lost 1 base, J lost 0 bases, and 2 bases stayed unmatched. The CDR3 runs 16 residues. The CDR3 region is CASSEDLAGSTDTQYF. DNA for the CDR3: TGTGCCAGCAGTGAAGATCTAGCGGGAAGCACAGATACGCAGTATTTT.

The rearrangement links TRBV6-5 to TRBJ1-1; the match to TRBD1 covers 9 bases. Germline V gene data show CDR1 as MNHEY and CDR2 as SVGAGI. The ends lost 0 bases at V and 11 bases at J; junction bases unmatched: 10. The CDR3 runs 15 residues. Here the CDR3 DNA reads TGTGCCAGCAGTTACTCTCCTTCCGCACAGGGGGCCGCTTTCTTT. Amino acid sequence: CASSYSPSAQGAAFF.

This chain connects TRBV27 to TRBJ1-5; D remains ambiguous. The CDR3 covers 12 residues. The germline gives CDR1 MNHEY, CDR2 SMNVEV (reference sequence). V was cut by 4 bases and J by 4 bases, with 5 bases left in between. The DNA for the CDR3 is TGTGCCAGCAGTTCGCAGAATCAGCCCCAGCATTTT. Amino acid sequence: CASSSQNQPQHF.

The rearrangement joins TRBV4-3 to TRBJ2-7, with TRBD2 as a possible D gene (6 bases). The CDR3 loop spans 16 amino acids. The V gene lost 0 bases and the J gene lost 7 bases, with 19 bases spanning the gap. The germline V gene has CDR1 LGHNA and CDR2 YSLEER. For the CDR3, the DNA is TGCGCCAGCAGCCAAGATCCCTTTGCGGGGAGCGAGGAGCAGTACTTC. Translating gives CASSQDPFAGSEEQYF.

The chain recombines TRBV6-1 with TRBJ2-5; D ambiguous. The CDR3 runs 15 residues. The ends were cut back, 2 bases at V and 1 base at J, with 11 bases in the middle. In germline, CDR1 is MNHNS, CDR2 SASEGT. The CDR3 DNA sequence: TGTGCCAGCAGTGAAACCCCTGGGCCCCAAGAGACCCAGTACTTC. It codes for CASSETPGPQETQYF.

This chain's CDR3 is CASGLGGGETQYF. The CDR3 bases are TGTGCTAGTGGTTTGGGGGGGGGAGAGACCCAGTACTTC. The chain carries TRBV12-5 and TRBJ2-5; TRBD2 matches 7 bases. Germline V gives CDR1 LGHNT, CDR2 FRNRAP. The ends lost 1 base at V and 4 bases at J; junction bases unmatched: 0. The CDR3 covers 13 residues.

Only a few counts were recorded for this clone. The chain has TRBV6-2 or TRBV6-3 and TRBJ1-2; 9 bases align to TRBD1. V shed 6 bases and J 8 bases; nucleotides not matched to a gene: 7. CDR3 length: 13 amino acids. Germline CDR1 MNHEY, CDR2 SVGEGT. This chain's CDR3 is CASSTGGQGGYTF. The DNA of the CDR3 is TGTGCCAGCAGCACGGGGGGACAGGGAGGCTACACCTTC.

This chain joins TRBV7-2 and TRBJ1-5, with TRBD1 as a possible D gene (6 bases). The CDR3 is 18 amino acids. Trimming took 0 bases from V and 5 from J, leaving 20 bases between them. Germline CDR1 SGHTA, CDR2 FQGNSA. CDR3 coding DNA: TGTGCCAGCAGCTTAGCGCCGGAAGTGGACAGCTTAGATCAGCCCCAGCATTTT. Translated, it gives CASSLAPEVDSLDQPQHF.

V gene TRBV7-8 combines with J gene TRBJ2-7; TRBD2 agrees at 11 bases. Germline loops: CDR1 SGHVS, CDR2 FQNEAQ. The V segment lost 0 bases and the J segment 0 bases; nucleotides outside the gene matches: 4. CDR3 length: 17 residues. As DNA, the CDR3 is TGTGCCAGCAGCTTAGCGACGACTAGCGGGGTCTCCTACGAGCAGTACTTC. Translated: CASSLATTSGVSYEQYF.

The V and J genes are TRBV27 and TRBJ2-2, with 9 bases that match TRBD1. CDR3 length: 18 amino acids. Trimming took 1 base from V and 0 from J; bases not matched to a gene: 6. Per the germline V gene, CDR1 is MNHEY and CDR2 is SMNVEV (reference sequence). DNA of the CDR3: TGTGCCAGCAGTTTATACAGGGGGCGAGATGCGAACACCGGGGAGCTGTTTTTT. It codes for CASSLYRGRDANTGELFF.

In its sample, this clone was seen once. The chain is built from TRBV27 and TRBJ2-1; perhaps TRBD2 as D (6 bases). This CDR3 spans 16 amino acids. V was cut by 4 bases and J by 7 bases, with 20 bases left in between. Germline values: CDR1 MNHEY, CDR2 SMNVEV (reference sequence). The CDR3 DNA reads as TGTGCCAGCAGTTCCCCCTTTTCGGGAGAATGGAATGAGCAGTTCTTC. Translation: CASSSPFSGEWNEQFF.

The chain couples TRBV11-2 to TRBJ1-3; the D gene is possibly TRBD1 (5 bases). Trimming removed 6 bases at V and 0 bases at J, with 15 bases between. The germline V gene encodes CDR1 SGHAT and CDR2 FQNNGV. This CDR3 is built from 16 residues. The CDR3 DNA reads as TGTGCCAGCAGTTTGCTTGGCGGGGGCTCTGGAAACACCATATATTTT. Translating it yields CASSLLGGGSGNTIYF.

A note on this clone: Distinct nucleotide sequences in the sample also encode this CDR3. The chain employs TRBV6-5 and TRBJ2-2; TRBD1 aligns across 8 bases. Germline values: CDR1 MNHEY, CDR2 SVGAGI. This CDR3 spans 13 amino acids. V shed 11 bases and J 2 bases; nucleotides not matched to a gene: 4. The CDR3 loop reads CASDRGNTGELFF. CDR3 nucleotide sequence: TGTGCCTCTGACAGGGGAAACACCGGGGAGCTGTTTTTT.

V gene TRBV12-3 or TRBV12-4 combines with J gene TRBJ1-5, with TRBD1 identical over 7 bases. V lost 7 bases, J lost 5 bases, and 5 bases stayed unmatched. This CDR3 has 13 residues. The CDR3 loop reads CASKGQKHQPQHF. The CDR3 bases are TGTGCCAGCAAGGGACAGAAGCATCAGCCCCAGCATTTT.

The chain joins TRBV10-3 to TRBJ1-1, with a tentative D call TRBD1 (6 bases). Germline V gene sequence: CDR1 ENHRY, CDR2 SYGVKD. V was clipped by 5 bases and J by 1 base, with 8 bases between them. The CDR3 is 13 amino acids. CDR3 sequence reads: CAISRTENTEAFF. DNA of the CDR3: TGTGCCATCAGTAGGACAGAGAACACTGAAGCTTTCTTT.

This clone appeared a few times. The rearrangement uses TRBV5-1 and TRBJ2-2; possible D gene TRBD1, 5 bases. V was pared by 0 bases and J by 4 bases, with 10 bases between. The V gene's germline CDR1 is SGHRS and CDR2 YFSETQ. CDR3 length: 15 residues. In DNA form, the CDR3 reads TGCGCCAGCAGCTTGGTCGGACACCTCACCGGGGAGCTGTTTTTT. Protein sequence: CASSLVGHLTGELFF.